This TCR beta chain was profiled in a study of blood T cell repertoires in COVID-19. For the study at large: COVID-19 samples, acute and convalescent, were from the United States, Italy and Spain. Sources were T cells, B-cell-depleted T cells, or PBMCs; the material itself was cDNA or gDNA.

TCRdb keeps only in-frame clones here, not all; method: immunoSEQ multiplex PCR. The sample carries approximately 46,000 clones, roughly 80% recorded once. Germline CDR1 is LNHDA and CDR2 is SQIVND (reference sequence). The CDR3 runs to 14 residues. V lost 9 bases, J lost 4 bases, and 9 bases stayed unmatched. Input material: peripheral blood. This TCR was sampled from a woman aged 55 to 70 with acute or convalescent COVID-19. The chain uses TRBV19 and TRBJ2-5; TRBD1 aligns across 9 bases. As DNA, the CDR3 is TGTGCCAGCTCGGGACAGGGCGGGGGAGAGACCCAGTACTTC. Translating gives CASSGQGGGETQYF.